This T cell receptor beta chain originates from a study of blood T cells in healthy people across ages. Germline CDR1 and CDR2: MGHDK and SYGVNS. V dropped 9 bases and J dropped 4 bases, with 12 bases sitting between them. This CDR3 is 12 amino acids long. Study outcomes and limitations: Investigators treated diversity estimates from one million T cells as underestimates. Observed TCR beta diversity per million T cells went down as age went up. This fall followed a roughly linear course with age.

This clonotype has just a few counts. Its matching antigen is unknown. Then a second PCR, running about 6 to 12 cycles, was carried out with a sample-barcoded 5' primer and a J-beta primer mix. TCRdb redid the calling of the 5' RACE reads with MiXCR, one entry per CDR3 protein. The data show around 1,000,000 distinct CDR3 sequences, approximately 25% seen once. This same sample was also taken into another study, of T cells of mothers and their children. That paper adds: About 3 million TCR beta reads per child versus over 9 million per mother.

Sequenced material: blood. This TCR derives from a girl aged 2-10 years in good health. The gene calls are TRBV25-1 and TRBJ1-1, with a possible D match to TRBD1 (5 bases). CDR3 in amino acids: CASGGEVTEAFF. The CDR3 bases are TGTGCCAGTGGGGGGGAAGTCACTGAAGCTTTCTTT. The full variable domain, rest sourced from reference TRBV25-1 and TRBJ1-1, is EADIYQTPRYLVIGTGKKITLECSQTMGHDKMYWYQQDPGMELHLIHYSYGVNSTEKGDLSSESTVSRIRTEHFPLTLESARPSHTSQYLCASGGEVTEAFFGQGTRLTVV.